This T cell receptor (beta chain) was retrieved from a study of CD8 T cells in ankylosing spondylitis. Quantitative 5'-RACE with molecular barcodes was used to make the TCR beta libraries. TCRdb re-called the 5' RACE reads with MiXCR, one entry per CDR3 protein. The sample carries a few hundred thousand distinct CDR3 sequences, approximately 17% recorded once. In this sample, this clonotype turned up many times. As yet, its antigen is unknown. General study points: Peripheral blood samples showed relatively rare disease-linked clones, and these clones were CD8+. What seemed typical of ankylosing spondylitis blood was a TCR beta motif built from roughly eight highly homologous variants. Prior literature has documented some motif variants in synovial fluid and blood from reactive arthritis.

Losses at the gene ends were 3 bases for V and 6 bases for J; bases not matched to a gene: 14. The CDR3 is 16 amino acids. The germline gives CDR1 SGDLS, CDR2 YYNGEE. The rearrangement uses TRBV9 and TRBJ1-2, with TRBD1 matching over 7 bases. The sequenced sample was blood, either unsorted or a sorted T cell fraction (not recorded which). This clonotype originated in a male donor with ankylosing spondylitis. Here the CDR3 DNA reads TGTGCCAGCAGCGAGCGACAGGGACAGATCGTGGATGGCTACACCTTC. Translated, it gives CASSERQGQIVDGYTF.